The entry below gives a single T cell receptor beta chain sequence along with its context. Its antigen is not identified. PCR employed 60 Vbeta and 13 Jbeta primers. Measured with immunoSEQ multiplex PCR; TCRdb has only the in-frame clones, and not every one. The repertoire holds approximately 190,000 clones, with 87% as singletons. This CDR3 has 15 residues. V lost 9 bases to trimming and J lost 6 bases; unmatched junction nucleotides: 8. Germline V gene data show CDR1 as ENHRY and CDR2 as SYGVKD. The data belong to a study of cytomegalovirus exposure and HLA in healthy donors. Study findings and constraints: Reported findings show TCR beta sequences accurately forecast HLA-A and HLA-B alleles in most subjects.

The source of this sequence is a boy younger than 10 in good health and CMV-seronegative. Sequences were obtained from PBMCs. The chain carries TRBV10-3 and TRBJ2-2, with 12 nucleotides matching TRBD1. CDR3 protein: CAMGSRDRGPGELFF. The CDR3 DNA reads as TGTGCCATGGGGTCGCGGGACAGGGGGCCCGGGGAGCTGTTTTTT.